The rows below give T cell receptor beta chains drawn from one sample of a study of regulatory T cells in long-lasting Graves disease. MiXCR, applied by TCRdb to the multiplex PCR reads, yields one record per CDR3 protein. Of approximately 360,000 distinct CDR3 sequences detected, roughly 10% appear once; the ten largest clones hold under 20%. The sample was also reused in another study, on T cells in Graves' hyperthyroidism and ophthalmopathy.

The sequences come from peripheral blood mononuclear cells (PBMCs), collected at new diagnosis, from a patient treated with antithyroid drugs. All receptors come from a woman under 30 with Graves disease. Each CDR3 is given without its conserved first and last residue. Fields, in order: J gene, V gene, CDR3 protein.

>TRBJ2-7|TRBV6-2/TRBV6-3
ASSYVLNPPRDYLEIYEQY
>TRBJ2-7|TRBV3-2
ASSQAPGTSGRESPYEQY
>TRBJ2-6|TRBV2
ARGLPSGANVLT
>TRBJ2-1|TRBV9
ASSVQFNEQF
>TRBJ2-1|TRBV6-5
ASSYLNEQF
>TRBJ2-7|TRBV7-8
ASRLTSGAYYEQY
>TRBJ2-3|TRBV28
ASSLGLAGVVDTQY
>TRBJ1-2|TRBV27
ASSLSYRTTQNYGYT
>TRBJ2-3|TRBV20-1
SARDQRVARYTQY
>TRBJ1-2|TRBV5-1
ASSLYDRAHPNYGYT
>TRBJ2-1|TRBV27
ASSLGTPDAGEQF